This T cell receptor beta chain appears in the sequencing data of a study of cytomegalovirus exposure and HLA in healthy donors (dated by TCRdb to 2015 to 2018). Describing the broader study: An earlier analysis of approximately 600 of the donors reported 276 Gb of sequence data and 100 million to 130 million unique TCR beta sequences from 150 million to 200 million T cells. Rather than drawing on any new phenotypic data, the later analysis identified candidate immune exposures from TCR beta sequences and the way those sequences occurred across donors. Every discovery cohort repertoire had been produced on one sequencing platform. To predict cytomegalovirus infection status, the study combined high-throughput TCR immunosequencing, statistical association of individual TCRs with disease status, and machine learning. The number of typed donors differed by locus: about 620-630 for A, B, C, DRB1 and DQB1; approximately 530 for DQA1; around 610 for DPA1; and some 430 for DPB1. Five DR-DQ haplotypes were treated as single units for association and clustering because of strong linkage in the cohort. About 300 gigabases of sequencing data and 80 million or so unique TCR sequences were included in an early release covering roughly 700 HLA-typed donors. In a later analysis, previously published TCR beta repertoires from roughly 710 donors were re-analyzed and high-resolution HLA genotyping was added so that TCR occurrence patterns could be studied. Among 398 genotyped donors of the cohort, an average of around 240,000 unique TCR beta nucleotide sequences were sequenced per donor, around 18% of them non-productive. HLA typing included class I and class II loci at four-digit resolution. Along with the approximately 700-subject first cohort, a separate validation cohort of over a hundred different subjects was used. The study aimed to test whether signatures of past pathogen exposure could be identified by cataloging public T cell receptors. The genetic ancestry cluster associated with self-reported Caucasian donors included 81% of the roughly 360 genotyped donors. In an earlier analysis of a few hundred of the donors, high-throughput TCR beta sequencing was used to judge whether each TCR beta V gene segment behaved as functional or pseudogenic. The study profiled the T cell repertoires of hundreds of subjects by immunosequencing and related them to cytomegalovirus serostatus. Donor age, sex, ethnicity and CMV serostatus were compiled together with the repertoire data. A later genetic analysis used genome-wide SNP genotypes for about 55% of the 666 donors, treating that subset as a discovery cohort.

The cohort was made up of approximately 670 healthy bone marrow donors. Cohort members were all nominally healthy when sampled, although unrecorded immune exposures were likely present. The donor tested CMV seronegative, placing the donor among the roughly 400 seronegative members of the cohort. A peripheral blood sample was collected from each donor, and TCR beta sequencing was performed on peripheral blood mononuclear cells. Genomic DNA extraction from the blood cell samples was performed with the Qiagen DNeasy Blood Extraction Kit. At the junction V is shortened by 6 bases and J by 5 bases; bases outside the gene matches: 19. From a lookup of the germline V gene (reference sequence), CDR1 and CDR2 are MNHEY and SMNVEV. Spanning cysteine to phenylalanine, the CDR3 consists of 20 amino acids. Of all the DNA, just the CDR3 is kept, 60 bases in frame from base 1. As to this clone: Its antigen is unknown. No much larger clone exists at a distance of one base, and base qualities are not known.

Library prep was done by the immunoSEQ multiplex PCR assay. A mixture of 60 forward primers for TCR Vbeta segments and 13 reverse primers for TCR Jbeta segments was used in the multiplex PCR. A multiplex PCR assay on genomic DNA amplified the CDR3 region of rearranged TCR beta genes. The Illumina HiSeq System was used to sequence the amplified TCR beta libraries as 87-base-pair reads. Under the source paper's analysis protocol: A later analysis counted about 80 million unique TCR beta chains across the 550 to 750 repertoires, and around 9.9 million of these chains were shared by at least two donors. Raw reads were error-corrected and collapsed into unique sequences with a nearest-neighbor algorithm that merged closely related sequences to remove PCR and sequencing errors. Alignment of CDR3 sequences to IMGT reference sequences was used to assign V, D and J gene segments. Each retained sequence needed at least a six-nucleotide match to both a V gene segment and a J gene segment. A rearrangement counted as productive if the CDR3 had no stop codons and remained in frame with V and J, and every other rearrangement counted as non-productive. Following IMGT convention, CDR3 was defined as the stretch from the second conserved V-encoded cysteine up to the conserved J-encoded phenylalanine. Sequences without an unambiguous match to a single V gene segment were excluded from the earlier analysis of about 600 of the donors. In an earlier analysis of almost 600 of the donors, a V segment was called functional when productive rearrangements were above 56.7%, and segregating when the standard deviation between donors exceeded 5%. To diagnose cytomegalovirus status from the catalog of TCR beta chain sequences, a statistical classification framework was built. In a later analysis, V and J genes were assigned by comparing TCR nucleotide sequences against IMGT/GENE-DB human TR gene sequences. The TCRdist pipeline was used in a later analysis to assign CDR3 sequences and most-parsimonious VDJ recombination scenarios. In a later analysis, each TCR beta chain was defined by its CDR3 amino acid sequence together with its V-gene family, and reads lacking a unique V-gene family were excluded. In a later analysis, some 600 highly shared, low-generation-probability nucleotide sequences were removed to address suspected cross-contamination and a sequencing artifact. In a later analysis, a clonal expansion index for each public chain was calculated from normalized within-repertoire ranks of inferred template counts. In a later analysis, generation probabilities were computed with a VDJ recombination model fitted to out-of-frame rearrangements, and the resulting probabilities were checked against IGoR. In a later analysis, hypergeometric tests were used to score TCR-TCR, TCR-HLA and TCR-CMV co-occurrence, with a repertoire-size bias correction applied to TCR pairs. False discovery rates were estimated in a later analysis by permuting HLA or CMV assignments 20 times. In a later analysis, co-occurring TCRs were grouped using DBSCAN, with TCRdist sequence similarity added in when clustering inside HLA-allele-positive subsets. Co-occurrence clustering excluded repertoires with fewer than 30,000 or more than 120,000 public chains, plus five with anomalous nucleotide sharing. Entries here come from immuneACCESS through TCRdb and include only in-frame sequences with V and J called. Some clones fail to appear in such tables; in the studies checked, an unresolved V gene covers under half of the shortfall, and the cause of the remainder is unknown. The D gene and trimming were derived from the DNA, and the V and J assignments and clone size from that table. In all, the sample holds 130,000 to 150,000 clones, and about 72% of those were seen once. The ten biggest clones cover approximately 2% of the sample.

The paper as a whole reports these results and caveats: A later analysis found that HLA-associated TCR beta chains were more clonally expanded and had lower generation probabilities than equally common non-associated chains. HLA typing was unavailable for some donors at each locus, so association tests used only the typed subset. A further reported finding was that TCR beta sequences accurately predicted the HLA-A and HLA-B alleles for most subjects in the first cohort. The authors suggested that the approach could potentially be extended to other disease states and immunological phenotypes. A cluster of highly shared sequence variants was judged likely to represent a technical artifact of the sequencing pipeline. According to a later analysis, most CMV-associated TCR beta chains appeared to be HLA-restricted, and the HLA associations seemed to be driven largely by CMV exposure. Compared with the roughly 670-donor mean, donors in an Asian-associated ancestry cluster had fewer N-insertions in productive TCRs, according to a later genetic analysis. The study listed 164 TCR beta chains as associated with cytomegalovirus. Because counts were too low, seventeen rarely observed V segments, including chromosome 9 orphons, were left out of the earlier analysis of approximately 580 of the donors. Correlated functional status among segregating V segments might reflect linkage disequilibrium, but an unknown experimental factor could not be ruled out. An earlier analysis of approximately 500 of the donors showed that most TCR beta V segments appeared in productive rearrangements either about 90% or about 30% of the time, which broadly matched IMGT annotations. In this cohort, only TCR beta chains were sequenced, and detectable features were limited by the absence of alpha or paired-chain data. In vitro tests confirmed that three of the cytomegalovirus-associated TCR beta chains recognize cytomegalovirus antigens. Cytomegalovirus status was reported to be diagnosed by the classifier with high specificity and sensitivity in both the original and validation cohorts. The 87-base-pair reads could not distinguish some IMGT-functional V segments, including TRBV6-2 and TRBV6-3, so those segments were excluded. Most TCR sequences were seen in very few donors, while some public TCRs were found in many individuals. When HLA alleles, especially DR and DQ, strongly co-occurred, attributing TCR associations to individual alleles was difficult. For the cohort, immune exposure information was limited to CMV serostatus. Specific HLA alleles were associated with roughly 17,000 TCR beta sequences at a false discovery rate of 0.05 in a later analysis. A later genetic analysis associated a missense DCLRE1C variant with V-gene and J-gene trimming of TCR beta chains, and an independent cohort replicated the association. Sequencing depth was assumed to be roughly uniform across donors in the presence/absence analyses, though that assumption may not hold. According to a later analysis, parvovirus B19, influenza, CMV and Epstein-Barr virus appeared linked to several top co-occurrence clusters. In a later analysis, TCR association rates were found to vary across HLA loci, with the most associated TCRs seen for DRB1 alleles and the fewest for HLA-C alleles.

The sequence came from a man aged 35-49 years in good health and CMV-seronegative. The sample consisted of PBMCs. The chain employs TRBV27 and TRBJ2-5, with TRBD2 matching 15 junction bases. The encoded CDR3 is CASRRRWTSGGGRIPETQYF. The sequenced DNA is TGTGCCAGCAGGAGGAGGTGGACTAGCGGGGGGGGAAGGATTCCTGAGACCCAGTACTTC.